This T cell receptor beta chain was observed in a study of CD8+ T cells in alopecia areata. Study results and limitations: An increase in clonality over normal scalp was evident in lesional scalp, especially alopecia totalis/universalis.

This clone was recorded many times. Antigen specificity is unknown. Mouse gene names apply. The CDR3 extends 4 residues past the end of the read, so its final part is completed from the germline J gene. Cells from pooled cutaneous lymph nodes were sorted by CD4, CD8alpha, NKG2D, NKG2ACE and other markers. RNA extraction and reverse transcription yielded cDNA as sequencing template. The data were produced by immunoSEQ multiplex PCR, yet TCRdb's version contains in-frame clones alone and is incomplete. Singletons are absent from the sample, which has approximately 280,000 clones. The V end lost 0 bases, the J end lost 6 bases, and 6 bases lay between the germline ends. The CDR3 has 13 residues. Germline loops: CDR1 LGHNA, CDR2 YNLKQL (reference sequence).

Sequenced material: CD4+ T cells sorted from a lymph node. The source of this sequence is a C3H/HeJ mouse with alopecia areata. The strain is characterized by the MHC haplotype H2-k. The chain combines TRBV5 with TRBJ2-1; the D gene is possibly TRBD1 (5 bases). CDR3 bases read: TGTGCCAGCAGCCAAGACAGGGTTGCT. This gives the protein CASSQDRVA. The CDR3, in full, reads CASSQDRVAEQFF.